The rows below give T cell receptor beta chains drawn from one sample of a study of stem cell transplantation in POMP-related autoinflammatory disease. Here immunoSEQ multiplex PCR was the method, and the copy in TCRdb shows in-frame clones only, minus some. This table holds 7,500 or so clones, roughly 80% found once. Sequenced sample: a CXCR5-defined cell subset from PBMCs. Receptor source: a human donor in good health. Each CDR3 is given with its conserved first and last residue. Fields, in order: D gene, clone size, J gene, V gene, CDR3 DNA, CDR3 protein. D genes are given only for firm matches. Clone size is shown for a subset of rows, as once, few, many or a class of expanded clone.

NA,NA,TRBJ1-4,TRBV5-4,TGTGCCAGCAGCCGTCGGGGTGCAACTAATGAAAAACTGTTTTTT,CASSRRGATNEKLFF
TRBD1,NA,TRBJ2-6,TRBV28,TGTGCCAGCAGCCAGGGGGGGACAGGGTTGACAGCAGGGGCCAACGTCCTGACTTTC,CASSQGGTGLTAGANVLTF
NA,NA,TRBJ1-1,TRBV5-8,TGTGCCAGCAGCGCGCCGCCCCCTCGGAACACTGAAGCTTTCTTT,CASSAPPPRNTEAFF
TRBD1,once,TRBJ1-1,TRBV2,TGTGCCAGCAGTGAACGACAGGGCCCTTACACTGAAGCTTTCTTT,CASSERQGPYTEAFF
NA,NA,TRBJ1-4,TRBV5-4,TGTGCCAGCAGCCCTGACCGACGGGCAAAACTGTTTTTT,CASSPDRRAKLFF
TRBD1,NA,TRBJ1-2,TRBV5-4,TGTGCCAGCAGCGAGGACAGGCGACAACTTAACTATGGCTACACCTTC,CASSEDRRQLNYGYTF
TRBD2,NA,TRBJ2-2,TRBV27,TGTGCCAGCAGTCTACTAGCGGGGGGGTACACCGGGGAGCTGTTTTTT,CASSLLAGGYTGELFF
NA,few,TRBJ1-1,TRBV5-1,TGCGCCAGCAGCTCAGGGACTTTGGAAACTGAAGCTTTCTTT,CASSSGTLETEAFF
NA,NA,TRBJ1-5,TRBV6-5,TGTGCCAGCAGAACCAGGGATTCTCGCAATCAGCCCCAGCATTTT,CASRTRDSRNQPQHF
TRBD1,few,TRBJ1-6,TRBV25-1,TGTGCCAGCAGTGATGCTGACAGGGGCGCTTCACCCCTCCACTTT,CASSDADRGASPLHF
NA,NA,TRBJ1-6,TRBV18,TGTGCCAGCTCACCCCGTGGAGGGGCGGATTCACCCCTCCACTTT,CASSPRGGADSPLHF
NA,once,TRBJ2-7,TRBV7-9,TGTGCCAGCAGCTTGGGGGACGAGCAGTACTTC,CASSLGDEQYF
TRBD2,NA,TRBJ2-3,TRBV28,TGTGCCAGCAGCTTCAGCGGGGGCCGCGGAGATACGCAGTATTTT,CASSFSGGRGDTQYF
NA,NA,TRBJ1-2,TRBV5-4,TGTGCCAGCAGCTTGAGGGGAGGTTTTAACTATGGCTACACCTTC,CASSLRGGFNYGYTF
TRBD2,once,TRBJ2-1,TRBV4-2,TGTGCCAGCAGCCACCACGGGACTAGCGGGGGGGCTGAGCAGTTCTTC,CASSHHGTSGGAEQFF
NA,few,TRBJ1-2,TRBV30,TGTGCCTGGAGACGGGACTGGGTGCATGGCTACACCTTC,CAWRRDWVHGYTF
NA,NA,TRBJ1-3,TRBV20-1,TGCAGTCTGGGGACTGGAAACACCATATATTTT,CSLGTGNTIYF
NA,NA,TRBJ2-1,TRBV9,TGTGCCAGCAGCGTATCTGGCGGTCCCTACAATGAGCAGTTCTTC,CASSVSGGPYNEQFF
NA,NA,TRBJ2-3,TRBV12-5,TGTGCTAGTGGTTTGATCACGGAGGTTACAGATACGCAGTATTTT,CASGLITEVTDTQYF
NA,NA,TRBJ1-4,TRBV7-9,TGTGCCAGCGGATCCAAAACAGCTGAAAAACTGTTTTTT,CASGSKTAEKLFF
TRBD2,NA,TRBJ2-1,TRBV5-6,TGTGCCAGCAGCTCCGACCCGACTAGCGGGGGGGTTTACAATGAGCAGTTCTTC,CASSSDPTSGGVYNEQFF
NA,NA,TRBJ2-1,TRBV5-6,TGTGCCAGCAGCTTGGGTGGGGCCTACAATGAGCAGTTCTTC,CASSLGGAYNEQFF
TRBD1,few,TRBJ1-6,TRBV6-1,TGTGCCAGCAGTGTCTCGGGACAGGGAAATTCACCCCTCCACTTT,CASSVSGQGNSPLHF
TRBD1,NA,TRBJ2-7,TRBV29-1,TGCAGCGTCGATCAGGGGGCTGGCGAGCAGTACTTC,CSVDQGAGEQYF
NA,NA,TRBJ1-5,TRBV4-1,TGCGCCAGCAGCCAAGCTGAGCACCAGCCCCAGCATTTT,CASSQAEHQPQHF
TRBD2,NA,TRBJ2-1,TRBV5-1,TGCGCCAGCACCAGACTAGCGGGGGGTAATGAGCAGTTCTTC,CASTRLAGGNEQFF
TRBD1,NA,TRBJ1-6,TRBV30,TGTGCCTGGGGCCTCGGACAGGGAGGTTCACCCCTCCACTTT,CAWGLGQGGSPLHF
TRBD1,NA,TRBJ2-1,TRBV18,TGTGCCAGCTCACCACTCGGACAGGGCCGGAGCTACAATGAGCAGTTCTTC,CASSPLGQGRSYNEQFF
NA,NA,TRBJ2-2,TRBV13,TGTGCCAGCAGCCGACTACAGAACACCGGGGAGCTGTTTTTT,CASSRLQNTGELFF
TRBD1,NA,TRBJ1-3,TRBV7-9,TGTGCCAGCAGCTTACGTGGACAGGACATCGCCTCTGGAAACACCATATATTTT,CASSLRGQDIASGNTIYF
NA,NA,TRBJ2-2,TRBV19,TGTGCCAGTGTGGTGGGTTGGAACACCGGGGAGCTGTTTTTT,CASVVGWNTGELFF
TRBD1,NA,TRBJ2-7,TRBV19,TGTGCCAGTAGTATCAACAGGGGTGGGAACGAGCAGTACTTC,CASSINRGGNEQYF
NA,few,TRBJ2-3,TRBV28,TGTGCCAGCAGTTTGACCGTCAATACGCAGTATTTT,CASSLTVNTQYF
NA,NA,TRBJ1-2,TRBV7-8,TGTGCCAGCAGCTTAGCGGTATCCCTCTCTGGCTACACCTTC,CASSLAVSLSGYTF
TRBD1,NA,TRBJ1-2,TRBV6-1,TGTGCCAGCAGACAGGGGACTAACTATGGCTACACCTTC,CASRQGTNYGYTF
NA,NA,TRBJ2-1,TRBV30,TGTGCCTGGAGTGTAATTGCATCTAGCTCCTACAATGAGCAGTTCTTC,CAWSVIASSSYNEQFF
TRBD2,NA,TRBJ2-1,TRBV4-2,TGTGCCAGCAGCCCGGGACTAGCGGACCCCTACAATGAGCAGTTCTTC,CASSPGLADPYNEQFF
TRBD2,NA,TRBJ2-3,TRBV25-1,TGTGCCAGCAGCCATAGGGAGGGAAGGACAGATACGCAGTATTTT,CASSHREGRTDTQYF
TRBD1,NA,TRBJ2-1,TRBV28,TGTGCCAGCAGTCCTCAGCGGACAGGGTCGGGGATGAAGTTCTTC,CASSPQRTGSGMKFF
NA,few,TRBJ1-2,TRBV7-6,TGTGCCAGCAGCTTAGGGTCCGCAGGGGATTATGGCTACACCTTC,CASSLGSAGDYGYTF
TRBD1,NA,TRBJ1-6,TRBV23-1,TGCGCCAGCAGTAAACGGATGGAGGACAGGGCGAATTCACCCCTCCACTTT,CASSKRMEDRANSPLHF